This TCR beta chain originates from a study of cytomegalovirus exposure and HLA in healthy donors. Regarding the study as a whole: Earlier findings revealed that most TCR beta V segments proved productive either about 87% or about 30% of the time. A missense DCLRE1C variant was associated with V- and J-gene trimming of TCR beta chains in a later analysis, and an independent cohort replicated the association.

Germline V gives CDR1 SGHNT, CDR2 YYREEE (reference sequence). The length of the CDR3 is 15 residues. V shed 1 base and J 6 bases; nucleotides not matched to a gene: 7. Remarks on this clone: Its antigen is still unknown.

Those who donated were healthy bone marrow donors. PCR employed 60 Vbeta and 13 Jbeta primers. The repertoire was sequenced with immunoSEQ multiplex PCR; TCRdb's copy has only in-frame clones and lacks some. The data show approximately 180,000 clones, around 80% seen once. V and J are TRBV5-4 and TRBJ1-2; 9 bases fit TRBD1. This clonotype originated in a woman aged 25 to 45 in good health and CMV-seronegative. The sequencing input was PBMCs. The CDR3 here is CASSLPDRGRNGYTF. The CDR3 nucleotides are TGTGCCAGCAGCTTGCCCGACAGGGGGAGGAATGGCTACACCTTC.